This T cell receptor (beta chain) derives from a study of T cell repertoires in cytomegalovirus infection (dated by TCRdb to 2018 to 2020). Regarding the complete study: The HLA type of each donor mattered for the analysis, because public TCR beta signatures pointed to carriage of CMV infection along with the matching HLA type.

What the study reported, not specific to this receptor: Carriers of CMV infection plus the relevant HLA type were discriminated by the cumulative frequency of public TCR beta family members in the study cohort and in an independent roughly 340-donor cohort. In the ex vivo response, HLA-C-restricted CMV-specific TCR beta clonotypes were dominant, and in two of eight donors the single most frequent clonotype came from this HLA-C-restricted group.

TCRdb records Illumina HiSeq 1500 as the sequencer. TCRdb cleaned the public reads at Q25 with fastp, built clones with MiXCR and kept in-frame beta chains. Identical CDR3 protein sequences are pooled into one entry, listed with their most common genes and DNA. Here the sample has 350,000 to 550,000 distinct CDR3 sequences; approximately 31% occur a single time. The top ten constitute roughly an eighth of the sample. This clonotype has just a few counts. Its antigen is still unknown. Per-base quality was not reported, and no clone a single base away is much larger than it. CDR1 MNHNS and CDR2 SASEGT are derived from the germline V gene. CDR3 length: 15 amino acids, cysteine to phenylalanine. Just CDR3 DNA is preserved here, 45 bases in frame from base 1. From V the trimming removes 6 bases and from J it removes 4 bases, while the gene matches leave 6 bases of the junction unaccounted for.

The origin of this receptor is a human donor in good health (CMV status not recorded). Some clones in this sample may be carry-over from other donors' samples. The V and J segments used are TRBV6-1 and TRBJ1-3, with 10 junctional bases fitting TRBD1. Source material: PBMCs. CDR3 reads: CASRPRQGAGNTIYF. The sequenced DNA: TGTGCCAGCAGACCGAGACAGGGGGCCGGAAACACCATATATTTT.